This TCR beta chain was sequenced during a study of regulatory T cells in long-lasting Graves disease. This clonotype was seen at least ten times. Its antigen is not known. The CDR3 spans 14 residues. V was cut by 5 bases and J by 1 base, with 11 bases left in between. Germline lookup yields CDR1 MNHEY and CDR2 SMNVEV (reference sequence). Stated time point: persistent/refractory GD, antithyroid drugs over 5 years with positive TRAb. Preparation of the TCR library used RNA extracted from PBMCs. Broader study findings: Comparison showed that persistent patients shared more public clonotypes (about 2,700) than new patients (approximately 930).

Investigators prepared the TCR beta libraries by applying iRepertoire HTBI primers and Arm-PCR of CDR3 regions. TCRdb ran MiXCR on the multiplex PCR reads and lists one entry per CDR3 protein. The table records about 430,000 distinct CDR3 sequences, 20% to 25% of them present only once. The source of this sequence is a female donor with Graves disease. This chain links TRBV27 with TRBJ2-5; D might be TRBD1 (5 bases). The sample was peripheral blood mononuclear cells (PBMCs), taken when the disease was refractory, from a patient treated with antithyroid drugs. The CDR3 sequence is CASSLTAFQETQYF. The DNA of the CDR3 is TGTGCCAGCAGTCTGACAGCTTTCCAAGAGACCCAGTACTTC.